The 5 T cell receptor beta chains below all came from one sample that was sequenced in a study of control samples from healthy donors and cancer patients. Using immunoSEQ multiplex PCR, the repertoire was profiled, and TCRdb retains in-frame clones only, with some absent. The sample holds approximately 100,000 clones; around 89% are singletons and the top ten take approximately 15%. Sequenced sample: blood. The receptors originated from a woman aged 45-59 years in good health.

The chain recombines TRBV7-9 with TRBJ2-6; no definite D call. CDR3 size: 17 residues. Germline loops: CDR1 SEHNR, CDR2 FQNEAQ (reference sequence). The V and J ends lost 1 base and 1 base respectively, with 11 bases between them. CDR3 DNA sequence: TGTGCCAGCAGCTTAGGGGTTCAAGAATCTGGGGCCAACGTCCTGACTTTC. Its translation is CASSLGVQESGANVLTF.

CDR3 amino acids: CASSSGLAGRGTGELFF. Written as DNA, the CDR3 is TGCGCCAGCAGCTCGGGACTAGCGGGTCGGGGAACCGGGGAGCTGTTTTTT. The rearrangement uses TRBV5-1 and TRBJ2-2, with 12 positions matching TRBD2. Germline CDR1 is SGHRS and CDR2 is YFSETQ. V shed 3 bases and J 5 bases; nucleotides not matched to a gene: 8. CDR3 length equals 17 residues.

V and J are TRBV27 and TRBJ2-7; possible D gene TRBD1, 5 bases. This CDR3 is built from 15 residues. Germline lookup yields CDR1 MNHEY and CDR2 SMNVEV (reference sequence). V was pared by 7 bases and J by 0 bases, with 16 bases between. The DNA of the CDR3 is TGTGCCAGCAAGGTGAAGGGGCTGAGCTCCTACGAGCAGTACGTC. This encodes CASKVKGLSSYEQYV.

This chain links TRBV14 with TRBJ1-2; the D is unclear. Germline V gene data show CDR1 as SGHDN and CDR2 as FVKESK. CDR3 length: 15 residues. V shed 1 base and J shed 5 bases, with 14 bases lying between them. For the CDR3, the DNA is TGTGCCAGCAGCCAAGCCGGAAAATTCACTTATGGCTACACCTTC. Encoded protein: CASSQAGKFTYGYTF.

V is TRBV5-6 and J is TRBJ1-6; D is undetermined. The germline gives CDR1 SGHDT, CDR2 YYEEEE. V shed 4 bases and J shed 7 bases, with 18 bases lying between them. The CDR3 consists of 16 residues. The CDR3 region is CASSPLSMQFNSPLHF. CDR3 DNA sequence: TGTGCCAGCAGCCCCCTCTCCATGCAATTCAATTCACCCCTCCACTTT.